This TCR beta chain was retrieved from a study of neurological immune-mediated disorders. Study-wide results and limits: Among expanded clones, no CDR3 amino acid sequences were shared across subjects, a pattern suggesting private repertoires in all groups.

V lost 6 bases to trimming and J lost 1 base, with 9 bases between them. This CDR3 has 13 residues. This clonotype was seen repeatedly, ten times or more. What it binds is unknown. The cDNA was produced through 5'RACE with 10-nucleotide random UMIs. Using its own MiXCR run on the 5' RACE reads, TCRdb lists one record per CDR3 protein. The data show about 37,000 distinct CDR3 sequences, 11% seen once. The chain links TRBV12-3 or TRBV12-4 to TRBJ1-1, with D possibly TRBD1 on 6 matching bases. Material for sequencing was CD4+ T cells from blood. The clonotype comes from a woman in her thirties with HTLV-1-associated myelopathy (HAM/TSP). The CDR3, as DNA: TGTGCCAGCAGATCACAGGGGAACACTGAAGCTTTCTTT. Protein sequence: CASRSQGNTEAFF.